The clone carrying this T cell receptor beta chain showed up just once. Time point described: cycle 4 day 1 (C4D1), after five to seven weeks of nivolumab. Relapses following autologous stem cell transplantation were seen in all patients, with brentuximab vedotin exposure varying. Some clones are missing from TCRdb's copy, which holds only in-frame ones; the method was immunoSEQ multiplex PCR. The top ten clones hold approximately 9% of a sample with tens of thousands of clones, about 77% of them seen once. The sample originates from a study of PD-1 blockade in classical Hodgkin lymphoma. CDR1 and CDR2 from the germline V gene are MNHEY and SVGAGI. With 5 bases removed from V and 2 bases from J, the gap between germline ends came to 7 bases. The CDR3 covers 12 residues.

This material consisted of peripheral blood mononuclear cells (PBMCs), taken before the fourth cycle of nivolumab. The genes are TRBV6-5 and TRBJ2-7; D is possibly TRBD2 (6 bases). The TCR was taken from a human donor with classical Hodgkin lymphoma. CDR3 bases: TGTGCCAGCAGTAGGACTACCTACGAGCAGTACTTC. Protein sequence: CASSRTTYEQYF.